This paragraph reports one T cell receptor (beta chain). How the authors handled the data: Quantification of nucleated cells was approximated via reference gene primer amplification. Method: immunoSEQ multiplex PCR; TCRdb's copy keeps in-frame clones and lacks some. V, J and clone size are those of that table, while D and trimming were read from the DNA. The sample carries roughly 120,000 clones, roughly nine tenths recorded once. Germline CDR1 reads SQVTM; CDR2 reads ANQGSEA. Trimming cost V 7 bases and J 7 bases, with 13 bases left between them. This CDR3 comprises 11 residues. The source of the sample is a study of blood T cell repertoires in COVID-19. The wider study: Samples taken during acute and convalescent COVID-19 were collected in the United States, Italy and Spain. PBMCs, B-cell-depleted T cells, or T cells provided the cDNA or gDNA that made up the material.

Recruited during active infection, patients (from Seattle) were subsequently followed longitudinally. This TCR was recovered from a man in his sixties with COVID-19, enrolled during active disease. Sequenced sample: peripheral blood. This rearrangement joins TRBV29-1 to TRBJ1-2; no clear D gene. The CDR3 sequence is CSAKFRSGYTF. The CDR3 DNA sequence: TGCAGCGCTAAATTTAGGAGTGGCTACACCTTC.